The TCR beta chain described here comes from a study of brain T cells in children with intractable seizures. The sample holds one count of this clone. TCRdb keeps only in-frame clones here, not all; method: immunoSEQ multiplex PCR. The table lists some 76,000 clones, about 93% of them singletons. Germline V gene sequence: CDR1 MGHRA, CDR2 YSYEKL. CDR3 size: 13 residues. Trimming removed 1 base at V and 7 bases at J, with 11 bases between. The receptor was isolated from a boy younger than two with tuberous sclerosis and intractable seizures. The sample consisted of peripheral blood, taken at surgery. V and J are TRBV4-1 and TRBJ2-7; D unresolved. As DNA, the CDR3 is TGCGCCAGCAGCCAAGGCCCGAGTAGTGAGCAGTACTTC. It translates to CASSQGPSSEQYF.